A selection of T cell receptor beta chains follows, all from one sample in a study of T cells in Graves' hyperthyroidism and ophthalmopathy. In TCRdb, the multiplex PCR reads were re-called with MiXCR into one record per CDR3 protein. The table shows around 370,000 distinct CDR3 sequences, with approximately 17% occurring only once. Material: blood. These receptors originate from a man between 18 and 29 years old with Graves' ophthalmopathy. CDR3s include the opening cysteine and the closing phenylalanine or tryptophan. Fields, in order: J gene, V gene, clone size, D gene, CDR3 DNA, CDR3 protein. The D gene is left open where the match is weak. Clone size is stated in some rows and not others, as once, few, many or a class when expanded.

J: TRBJ2-7; V: TRBV25-1; size: -; D: TRBD1; DNA: TGTGCCAGCAGTGAATCCCCCGGGACAGGGACCTACGAGCAGTACTTC; CDR3: CASSESPGTGTYEQYF
J: TRBJ2-2; V: TRBV6-1; size: many; D: -; DNA: TGTGCCAGCAGTCCCGGGACGCCCGGGGAGCTGTTTTTT; CDR3: CASSPGTPGELFF
J: TRBJ2-1; V: TRBV24-1; size: many; D: -; DNA: TGTGCCACCAGTCGGCAGGGTTCCTACAATGAGCAGTTCTTC; CDR3: CATSRQGSYNEQFF
J: TRBJ1-2; V: TRBV29-1; size: -; D: -; DNA: TGCAGCGTTGAATTCAGGGGAGGAGGCTACACCTTC; CDR3: CSVEFRGGGYTF
J: TRBJ1-5; V: TRBV3-1; size: many; D: -; DNA: TGTGCCAGCAGCCAAGATCAATTGGGGAGCCAGCCCCAGCATTTT; CDR3: CASSQDQLGSQPQHF
J: TRBJ2-7; V: TRBV4-1; size: -; D: TRBD1; DNA: TGCGCCAGCAGCAGACCTGGACAGGGGGACGAGCAGTACTTC; CDR3: CASSRPGQGDEQYF
J: TRBJ1-6; V: TRBV27; size: many; D: -; DNA: TGTGCCAGCAGTCCCAGGGGAGCAGGGGATAATTCACCCCTCCACTTT; CDR3: CASSPRGAGDNSPLHF
J: TRBJ1-6; V: TRBV5-5; size: -; D: TRBD1; DNA: TGTGCCAGCAGCCCAGGGGGCTACTATAATTCACCCCTCCACTTT; CDR3: CASSPGGYYNSPLHF
J: TRBJ1-5; V: TRBV6-4; size: many; D: TRBD1; DNA: TGTGCCAGCAAGCCCCAGGGGGGAAATCAGCCCCAGCATTTT; CDR3: CASKPQGGNQPQHF
J: TRBJ2-3; V: TRBV18; size: -; D: -; DNA: TGTGCCAGCTCACCTCTGGGAGCTCTTGGAGATACGCAGTATTTT; CDR3: CASSPLGALGDTQYF
J: TRBJ2-2; V: TRBV5-1; size: -; D: TRBD1; DNA: TGCGCCAGCAGCTTTTCTGGGACAGCATTGAACACCGGGGAGCTGTTTTTT; CDR3: CASSFSGTALNTGELFF
J: TRBJ1-6; V: TRBV10-3; size: -; D: TRBD1; DNA: TGTGCCATCAGTGGACAGGGAAAAGGACCCCTCCACTTT; CDR3: CAISGQGKGPLHF
J: TRBJ1-2; V: TRBV11-2; size: many; D: TRBD1; DNA: TGTGCCAGCAGCTCCGGACAGGGGGCGCGTGGCTACACCTTC; CDR3: CASSSGQGARGYTF
J: TRBJ1-6; V: TRBV20-1; size: -; D: -; DNA: TGCAGTGCTAGCCCTCAGGGCTATAATTCACCCCTCCACTTT; CDR3: CSASPQGYNSPLHF
J: TRBJ2-3; V: TRBV20-1; size: few; D: -; DNA: TGCAGCATCCCCGCTATCTACGAGTCAGATACGCAGTATTTT; CDR3: CSIPAIYESDTQYF
J: TRBJ2-3; V: TRBV9; size: many; D: -; DNA: TGTGCCAGCAGGTTCAGTGGCGCGAGCACAGATACGCAGTATTTT; CDR3: CASRFSGASTDTQYF
J: TRBJ1-5; V: TRBV24-1; size: many; D: -; DNA: TGTGCCACCAGTGAGGGGGATCAGCCCCAGCATTTT; CDR3: CATSEGDQPQHF
J: TRBJ2-3; V: TRBV20-1; size: many; D: -; DNA: TGCAGTGCTAGAGATGACAGTGGGGTTCCAGATACGCAGTATTTT; CDR3: CSARDDSGVPDTQYF